These 14 T cell receptor beta chains were sequenced from one sample in a study of T cell responses to AZD1222 COVID-19 vaccine. TCRdb's copy holds only in-frame clones and misses some; the assay was immunoSEQ multiplex PCR. This repertoire shows around 100,000 clones, roughly 88% found once; its top ten account for roughly 22%. The material sequenced was peripheral blood, taken on day 0 of AZD1222 vaccination. These receptor sequences come from an adult in good health.

The genes are TRBV28 and TRBJ1-2; tentative D call: TRBD1 (6 bases). The CDR3 extends over 15 amino acids. V lost 6 bases to trimming and J lost 2 bases, with 16 bases between them. Germline V gene data show CDR1 as MDHEN and CDR2 as SYDVKM. The CDR3 DNA reads as TGTGCCAGCAGGCCACAGGGTAGTAAGAACTATGGCTACACCTTC. Amino acid sequence: CASRPQGSKNYGYTF.

V usage is TRBV3-1 (or the pseudogene TRBV3-2) and J usage is TRBJ2-3; 7 bases agree with TRBD1. V was clipped by 1 base and J by 7 bases; unmatched bases: 5. Germline V gene lookup returns CDR1 LGHDT and CDR2 YNNKEL (reference sequence). The CDR3 has 14 residues. The CDR3 bases are TGTGCCAGCAGCCAAGTCGGGACAGCCAATACGCAGTATTTT. Translation: CASSQVGTANTQYF.

The rearrangement links TRBV5-3 to TRBJ2-7; TRBD1 might be the D (5 bases). TRBV5-3 falls under the ORF class, with uncertain function. Trimming left V 7 bases short and J 5 bases short, with 19 bases between. This CDR3 is 14 amino acids long. The CDR3 here is CARSWPPRGHEQYF. The CDR3, as DNA: TGTGCCAGATCTTGGCCCCCTAGGGGCCACGAGCAGTACTTC.

The chain uses TRBV10-3 and TRBJ1-2, with TRBD1 as a possible D gene (6 bases). Trimming shortened V by 7 bases and J by 6 bases, and 15 bases separated the two germline ends. The CDR3 contains 13 residues. In germline, CDR1 is ENHRY, CDR2 SYGVKD. CDR3 sequence reads: CAITTGPGDGYTF. For the CDR3, the DNA is TGTGCCATCACCACAGGGCCAGGTGATGGCTACACCTTC.

This chain links TRBV10-3 with TRBJ2-5, with D possibly being TRBD1 or TRBD2 (6 bases each). V dropped 6 bases and J dropped 1 base, with 12 bases sitting between them. CDR3 length: 14 residues. Germline-derived CDR1 and CDR2 are ENHRY and SYGVKD. CDR3 region: CAIRPGAVQETQYF. DNA for the CDR3: TGTGCCATCAGGCCGGGGGCGGTCCAAGAGACCCAGTACTTC.

This rearrangement joins TRBV6-2 or TRBV6-3 to TRBJ1-5; D perhaps matches TRBD1 (5 bases). This CDR3 is built from 16 residues. With 6 bases removed from V and 6 bases from J, the gap between germline ends came to 21 bases. The germline CDR1 and CDR2 sequences are MNHEY and SVGEGT. The CDR3 DNA is TGTGCCAGCAGCCGGGCGGAGAGGGGTCTCACTCAGCCCCAGCATTTT. Translated: CASSRAERGLTQPQHF.

The chain uses TRBV9 and TRBJ1-5; D is unclear. This CDR3 comprises 12 residues. V lost 8 bases and J 9 bases, leaving 15 bases between the germline ends. From germline, CDR1 is SGDLS and CDR2 YYNGEE. CDR3 sequence reads: CASWQGRRPQHF. The CDR3 DNA follows: TGTGCCAGTTGGCAAGGGAGGAGGCCCCAGCATTTT.

This chain joins TRBV7-2 and TRBJ2-5; 8 bases fit TRBD1. The germline CDR1 and CDR2 sequences are SGHTA and FQGNSA. The CDR3 loop spans 13 amino acids. The ends lost 5 bases at V and 5 bases at J; junction bases unmatched: 4. In nucleotides, the CDR3 is TGTGCCAGCAGCCTGGACAGGGTGGAGACCCAGTACTTC. As protein: CASSLDRVETQYF.

This chain joins TRBV18 and TRBJ2-6; D tentatively reads TRBD1 or TRBD2 (5 bases each). V lost 5 bases and J 0 bases, leaving 8 bases between the germline ends. CDR1 and CDR2 from the germline V gene are KGHSH and LQKENI. The CDR3 runs 15 residues. The DNA for the CDR3 is TGTGCCAGCTCAGCAGGGAGCTCTGGGGCCAACGTCCTGACTTTC. It codes for CASSAGSSGANVLTF.

The chain is built from TRBV5-8 and TRBJ1-2; no reliable D call. This CDR3 is built from 12 residues. With 0 bases removed from V and 3 bases from J, the gap between germline ends came to 3 bases. Germline V gene sequence: CDR1 SGHTS, CDR2 YDEGEE. DNA for the CDR3: TGTGCCAGCAGCTTGGTCTACTATGGCTACACCTTC. Translated: CASSLVYYGYTF.

The chain is built from TRBV7-2 and TRBJ1-3; D gene ambiguous. The V gene's germline CDR1 is SGHTA and CDR2 FQGNSA. The V end lost 5 bases, the J end lost 2 bases, and 13 bases lay between the germline ends. The CDR3 contains 15 residues. CDR3 nucleotides: TGTGCCAGCAGCCCACGAGGTACCCCTGGAAACACCATATATTTT. Translating gives CASSPRGTPGNTIYF.

J is TRBJ1-1 and V is TRBV19; unclear D gene. In germline, CDR1 is LNHDA, CDR2 SQIVND (reference sequence). CDR3 size: 11 residues. V shed 1 base and J shed 7 bases, with 4 bases lying between them. The CDR3 region is CASSIALEAFF. In DNA, the CDR3 is TGTGCCAGTAGTATAGCCCTTGAAGCTTTCTTT. The full variable domain, with the rest looked up from reference TRBV19 and TRBJ1-1, is DGGITQSPKYLFRKEGQNVTLSCEQNLNHDAMYWYRQDPGQGLRLIYYSQIVNDFQKGDIAEGYSVSREKKESFPLTVTSAQKNPTAFYLCASSIALEAFFGQGTRLTVV.

CDR3 in amino acids: CASSPEGNQPQHF. As DNA, the CDR3 is TGTGCCAGCTCACCAGAGGGGAATCAGCCCCAGCATTTT. This chain connects TRBV18 to TRBJ1-5, with D perhaps matching TRBD1 (5 bases). The germline V gene has CDR1 KGHSH and CDR2 LQKENI. The V end lost 2 bases, the J end lost 4 bases, and 6 bases lay between the germline ends. The CDR3 consists of 13 residues. The variable domain in full, completed from reference TRBV18 and TRBJ1-5, reads NAGVMQNPRHLVRRRGQEARLRCSPMKGHSHVYWYRQLPEEGLKFMVYLQKENIIDESGMPKERFSAEFPKEGPSILRIQQVVRGDSAAYFCASSPEGNQPQHFGDGTRLSIL.

The V call is TRBV5-8, the J call TRBJ1-5; 12 positions match TRBD1. Germline V gene lookup returns CDR1 SGHTS and CDR2 YDEGEE. This CDR3 region has 15 residues. Germline trimming cut 4 bases from V and 7 bases from J; bases unmatched to any gene: 6. CDR3 region: CASSPPGTGGQPQHF. The CDR3 DNA sequence: TGTGCCAGCAGCCCACCCGGGACAGGGGGCCAGCCCCAGCATTTT.